Each of the 32 T cell receptor beta chains below was sequenced from the same sample in a study of technical replicates of blood from four donors. Assay used: immunoSEQ multiplex PCR; TCRdb lists only in-frame clones, some missing. The profile shows some 93,000 clones, roughly 96% of them singletons. Sequenced input: T cells isolated from PBMCs. The source is a human donor in good health.

The chain uses TRBV5-6 and TRBJ2-7, with TRBD1 as a possible D gene (6 bases). The ends were cut back, 1 base at V and 2 bases at J, with 13 bases in the middle. Germline CDR1 and CDR2: SGHDT and YYEEEE. This CDR3 has 15 residues. CDR3 coding DNA: TGTGCCAGCAGCTTGCGGGACACCCGGACCTACGAGCAGTACTTC. Protein sequence: CASSLRDTRTYEQYF.

The gene calls are TRBV11-3 and TRBJ2-2; possible D gene TRBD2, 6 bases. Germline V gene sequence: CDR1 SGHNT, CDR2 YENEEA. The V and J ends lost 3 bases and 6 bases respectively, with 11 bases between them. The length of the CDR3 is 14 residues. The CDR3 DNA reads as TGTGCCAGCAGCTTCGGGGGTGGAGCCGGGGAGCTGTTTTTT. This encodes CASSFGGGAGELFF.

The chain recombines TRBV2 with TRBJ2-2; TRBD2 aligns across 14 bases. Germline V gives CDR1 SNHLY, CDR2 FYNNEI. V was clipped by 4 bases and J by 4 bases; unmatched bases: 2. The length of the CDR3 is 16 residues. The CDR3 DNA is TGTGCCAGCAGTGCGGGACTAGCGGGGGCCACCGGGGAGCTGTTTTTT. It translates to CASSAGLAGATGELFF.

This rearrangement joins TRBV10-3 to TRBJ1-2, with 7 bases matching TRBD1. Trimming removed 2 bases from V and 4 bases from J; junction bases left unmatched: 4. The germline V gene has CDR1 ENHRY and CDR2 SYGVKD. The CDR3 runs to 14 residues. This CDR3 is CAISEGDRPYGYTF. As DNA, the CDR3 is TGTGCCATCAGTGAGGGGGACAGACCCTATGGCTACACCTTC.

For this clone: An end of the junction does not agree with germline; a read error may underlie this. The genes are TRBV7-9 and TRBJ2-5; maybe TRBD2 (6 bases). CDR3 size: 15 residues. The germline CDR1 and CDR2 sequences are SEHNR and FQNEAQ (reference sequence). The CDR3 DNA reads TGTGCCGGCAGCTTCTATATAGCGGAAAAAGAGACCCAGTACTTC. Translating gives CAGSFYIAEKETQYF. Full variable domain (outside the CDR3, taken from reference TRBV7-9 and TRBJ2-5): DTGVSQNPRHKITKRGQNVTFRCDPISEHNRLYWYRQTLGQGPEFLTYFQNEAQLEKSRLLSDRFSAERPKGSFSTLEIQRTEQGDSAMYLCAGSFYIAEKETQYFGPGTRLLVL.

The J gene is TRBJ1-1, the V gene TRBV25-1; TRBD1 aligns across 7 bases. Trimming cost V 6 bases and J 7 bases; bases outside gene matches: 14. From germline, CDR1 is MGHDK and CDR2 SYGVNS. This CDR3 spans 15 amino acids. CDR3: CASRLGGRAGGEAFF. DNA of the CDR3: TGTGCCAGCAGATTAGGGGGCAGGGCGGGCGGTGAAGCTTTCTTT.

This rearrangement joins TRBV11-3 to TRBJ2-7; TRBD1 agrees at 9 bases. Germline V gene data show CDR1 as SGHNT and CDR2 as YENEEA. There are 14 residues in the CDR3. J was trimmed by 4 bases and V by 3 bases; bases with no gene match: 4. The DNA for the CDR3 is TGTGCCAGCAGCTTTAGGGACAGGGTGTACGAGCAGTACTTC. This encodes CASSFRDRVYEQYF.

The chain joins TRBV28 to TRBJ2-1, with TRBD2 identical over 10 bases. Losses at the gene ends were 4 bases for V and 0 bases for J; bases not matched to a gene: 6. The length of the CDR3 is 17 residues. Germline V gene sequence: CDR1 MDHEN, CDR2 SYDVKM. The DNA of the CDR3 is TGTGCCAGCAGTTCTAGCGGGAGCGCAAGCTCCTACAATGAGCAGTTCTTC. It encodes CASSSSGSASSYNEQFF.

The chain links TRBV27 to TRBJ2-7; 9 bases align to TRBD1. CDR3 length: 14 amino acids. Germline CDR1 MNHEY, CDR2 SMNVEV (reference sequence). Trimming removed 5 bases from V and 9 bases from J; junction bases left unmatched: 11. The CDR3 loop is CASSLTGGMLGQYF. DNA of the CDR3: TGTGCCAGCAGTCTGACAGGGGGGATGCTGGGGCAGTACTTC.

The rearrangement joins TRBV11-2 to TRBJ1-2, with 8 bases that match TRBD1. CDR1 is SGHAT and CDR2 is FQNNGV in the germline V gene. The CDR3 has 13 amino acids. Germline trimming cut 6 bases from V and 5 bases from J; bases unmatched to any gene: 5. CDR3 sequence (DNA): TGTGCCAGCAGACCCGGGACAGGATATGGCTACACCTTC. Translation: CASRPGTGYGYTF.

V gene TRBV25-1 combines with J gene TRBJ1-3; TRBD1 aligns across 11 bases. Looked up from germline, CDR1 is MGHDK and CDR2 is SYGVNS. The CDR3 is 15 residues long. Germline trimming cut 1 base from V and 5 bases from J; bases unmatched to any gene: 1. The CDR3 reads CASSEWTGGRNTIYF. As DNA, the CDR3 is TGTGCCAGCAGTGAATGGACAGGGGGCAGAAACACCATATATTTT.

The V call is TRBV15, the J call TRBJ1-1, with TRBD1 as a possible D gene (5 bases). In germline, CDR1 is LNHNV, CDR2 YYDKDF (reference sequence). There are 15 residues in the CDR3. Trimming removed 3 bases at V and 6 bases at J, with 17 bases between. The chain's CDR3 is CATSSLRARNPEAFF. The CDR3 region has the DNA TGTGCCACCAGCAGTCTCAGGGCAAGAAACCCTGAAGCTTTCTTT. The full variable domain, completed using reference TRBV15 and TRBJ1-1, is DAMVIQNPRYQVTQFGKPVTLSCSQTLNHNVMYWYQQKSSQAPKLLFHYYDKDFNNEADTPDNFQSRRPNTSFCFLDIRSPGLGDTAMYLCATSSLRARNPEAFFGQGTRLTVV.

In its sample, this clone was seen once. This rearrangement joins TRBV7-8 to TRBJ2-2, with a weak D call TRBD2 (6 bases). Germline V gives CDR1 SGHVS, CDR2 FQNEAQ. The V end was cut by 3 bases, the J end by 0 bases, with 11 bases between. The CDR3 extends over 16 amino acids. The CDR3 is CASSFFGSANTGELFF. The CDR3 DNA reads as TGTGCCAGCAGCTTCTTCGGGAGCGCGAACACCGGGGAGCTGTTTTTT.

The chain links TRBV9 to TRBJ2-1, with TRBD1 matching over 9 bases. Trimming at V came to 3 bases and at J to 4 bases, leaving 5 bases not matched to a gene. The CDR3 extends over 15 amino acids. Germline CDR1 is SGDLS and CDR2 is YYNGEE. This CDR3 reads CASSGRDRVYNEQFF. The CDR3 coding sequence is TGTGCCAGCAGCGGCCGGGACAGGGTATACAATGAGCAGTTCTTC.

The chain joins TRBV5-1 to TRBJ2-1; tentative D call: TRBD1 (6 bases). Germline values: CDR1 SGHRS, CDR2 YFSETQ. This CDR3 contains 13 residues. Trimming stripped 5 bases from V and 7 bases from J, with 13 bases between. The CDR3 DNA sequence: TGCGCCAGCAGTTGGCAGGGGTCGAATGAGCAGTTCTTC. Translating it yields CASSWQGSNEQFF.

A few counts support this clone. The rearrangement joins TRBV7-2 to TRBJ2-1, with 9 positions matching TRBD2. V trimming: 6 bases; J trimming: 4 bases; junction bases outside the gene matches: 7. CDR1 SGHTA and CDR2 FQGNSA come from the germline V gene. The CDR3 runs to 15 residues. CDR3 bases: TGTGCCAGCAGTTCCGGGACTAGCTTTTACAATGAGCAGTTCTTC. Translation gives CASSSGTSFYNEQFF.

The chain couples TRBV7-6 to TRBJ2-3; 8 nucleotides align to TRBD1. Germline CDR1 reads SGHVS; CDR2 reads FNYEAQ. This CDR3 has 19 residues. The junction had 17 bases not matched to a gene; V was cut back by 5 bases and J by 1 base. CDR3 coding DNA: TGTGCCAGCAGCCTATTGGTCAAAGCGGCGGGACAGGGCACAGATACGCAGTATTTT. It is translated as CASSLLVKAAGQGTDTQYF.

V and J are TRBV5-1 and TRBJ1-1; 9 bases fit TRBD1. The germline CDR1 and CDR2 sequences are SGHRS and YFSETQ. The J segment lost 8 bases and the V segment lost 6 bases, leaving 11 bases of the junction unmatched. The CDR3 has 14 residues. The CDR3 nucleotides read TGCGCCAGCAACCCCTCACAGGGGGCAGACGAAGCTTTCTTT. Protein sequence: CASNPSQGADEAFF.

The V gene is TRBV7-9, the J gene TRBJ1-1, with D possibly TRBD1 on 6 matching bases. This CDR3 is built from 14 residues. Trimming pared 1 base from V and 6 bases from J, leaving 12 bases between. The V gene's germline CDR1 is SEHNR and CDR2 FQNEAQ (reference sequence). The CDR3 loop is CASSLGLPGAEAFF. The CDR3 DNA reads TGTGCCAGCAGCTTAGGACTCCCAGGGGCTGAAGCTTTCTTT.

The chain employs TRBV30 and TRBJ2-5; TRBD2 might be the D (5 bases). Germline assignment: CDR1 GTSNPN and CDR2 SVGIG (reference sequence). The CDR3 is 14 amino acids. With 0 bases removed from V and 3 bases from J, the gap between germline ends came to 11 bases. The CDR3 bases are TGTGCCTGGAGTGTGGAGAGGGTGGAAGAGACCCAGTACTTC. It translates to CAWSVERVEETQYF.

J is TRBJ1-5 and V is TRBV2, with D tentatively TRBD1 (6 bases). Germline assignment: CDR1 SNHLY and CDR2 FYNNEI. There are 13 residues in the CDR3. With 5 bases removed from V and 5 bases from J, the gap between germline ends came to 10 bases. CDR3 sequence: CASSTEGDQPQHF. The CDR3 DNA follows: TGTGCCAGCAGTACCGAGGGGGATCAGCCCCAGCATTTT.

The J gene is TRBJ2-3, the V gene TRBV28, with a tentative D call TRBD1 (5 bases). This CDR3 spans 16 amino acids. In germline, CDR1 is MDHEN, CDR2 SYDVKM. Trimming shortened V by 5 bases and J by 3 bases, and 18 bases separated the two germline ends. This chain's CDR3 is CASSKQAPARTDTQYF. The CDR3, as DNA: TGTGCCAGCAGTAAACAGGCCCCGGCACGGACAGATACGCAGTATTTT.

V gene TRBV9 combines with J gene TRBJ1-1; TRBD1 matches at 10 bases. Germline loops: CDR1 SGDLS, CDR2 YYNGEE. V dropped 4 bases and J dropped 3; count of bases not matched to a gene: 12. This CDR3 is 17 amino acids long. As DNA, the CDR3 is TGTGCCAGCAGCTCGCTGGGACAGGGGTATTCGGACACTGAAGCTTTCTTT. It codes for CASSSLGQGYSDTEAFF.

This clone was observed a single time. The chain recombines TRBV15 with TRBJ2-1; a possible D gene is TRBD1 (5 bases). Germline CDR1 is LNHNV and CDR2 is YYDKDF (reference sequence). V shed 7 bases and J shed 9 bases, with 10 bases lying between them. The CDR3 sequence is 11 residues long. Written as DNA, the CDR3 is TGTGCCACCAAAAGGGGCGGTGAGCAGTTCTTC. Protein product: CATKRGGEQFF.

This rearrangement joins TRBV7-9 to TRBJ1-1; 7 nucleotides line up with TRBD1. CDR1 SEHNR and CDR2 FQNEAQ come from the germline V gene (reference sequence). There are 15 residues in the CDR3. After removal of 6 bases from V and 1 base from J, the junction contained 8 bases not matched to a gene. CDR3 loop: CASRPETGRNTEAFF. CDR3 coding DNA: TGTGCCAGCAGACCTGAGACAGGGAGGAACACTGAAGCTTTCTTT.

The V call is TRBV5-4, the J call TRBJ2-7, with TRBD2 identical over 9 bases. This CDR3 spans 17 amino acids. V was clipped by 0 bases and J by 2 bases; unmatched bases: 9. Germline lookup yields CDR1 SGHNT and CDR2 YYREEE (reference sequence). CDR3 residues: CASSLGASASGAYEQYF. In DNA, the CDR3 is TGTGCCAGCAGCTTGGGAGCGTCGGCTAGCGGGGCCTACGAGCAGTACTTC.

The rearrangement joins TRBV28 to TRBJ2-7; TRBD2 matches at 10 bases. The CDR3 runs 16 residues. CDR1 is MDHEN, CDR2 SYDVKM, per germline. The trim removed 5 bases at V and 6 bases at J, leaving 13 bases unmatched. CDR3 in amino acids: CASSGSGTSVKGEQYF. Written as DNA, the CDR3 is TGTGCCAGCAGTGGTTCCGGGACTAGCGTCAAAGGCGAGCAGTACTTC.

V and J are TRBV6-1 and TRBJ2-1; D perhaps matches TRBD2 (5 bases). Trimming took 7 bases from V and 3 from J, leaving 10 bases between them. Germline V lookup: CDR1 MNHNS, CDR2 SASEGT. The CDR3 is 13 amino acids. CDR3 amino acids: CASTRGNYNEQFF. The CDR3, as DNA: TGTGCCAGCACTAGAGGGAACTACAATGAGCAGTTCTTC.

V and J are TRBV4-1 and TRBJ2-7; TRBD1 might be the D (5 bases). Germline CDR1 reads MGHRA; CDR2 reads YSYEKL. V lost 0 bases, J lost 2 bases, and 5 bases lay in between. The CDR3 consists of 13 residues. CDR3 residues: CASSQEGAYEQYF. CDR3 nucleotides: TGCGCCAGCAGCCAAGAAGGGGCCTACGAGCAGTACTTC.

The chain joins TRBV9 to TRBJ2-3, with 7 bases that match TRBD2. From germline, CDR1 is SGDLS and CDR2 YYNGEE. The CDR3 contains 14 residues. V was pared by 0 bases and J by 8 bases, with 6 bases of the junction left unmatched. CDR3 nucleotide sequence: TGTGCCAGCAGCGTAGTGGCGGGAGCGGGTACGCAGTATTTT. This encodes CASSVVAGAGTQYF.

The chain uses TRBV29-1 and TRBJ1-1, with unresolved D. V lost 2 bases and J lost 3, with 13 bases in between. This CDR3 is built from 14 residues. The V gene's germline CDR1 is SQVTM and CDR2 ANQGSEA. This CDR3 reads CSVETEDKHTEAFF. The CDR3, as DNA: TGCAGCGTTGAAACAGAAGATAAACACACTGAAGCTTTCTTT.

The chain employs TRBV7-2 and TRBJ2-7; weak D call: TRBD2 (5 bases). In germline, CDR1 is SGHTA, CDR2 FQGNSA. Trimming cost V 5 bases and J 3 bases, with 14 bases left between them. The CDR3 is made up of 14 amino acids. The CDR3 DNA reads TGTGCCAGCAGCGGACTTCCTCGAAACTACGAGCAGTACTTC. Translated: CASSGLPRNYEQYF.